The sequence of this TCR beta chain was determined in a study of shared clonotypes between healthy human individuals. Across the study: Three CD4 naive, three CD4 memory, two CD8 naive and one CD8 memory plate were used per donor.

TCRdb keeps only in-frame clones here, not all; method: immunoSEQ multiplex PCR. The sample lists some 2,500,000 clones, roughly 93% occurring once. With 2 bases removed from V and 6 bases from J, the gap between germline ends came to 11 bases. CDR1 and CDR2 (germline): SGHNT, YYREEE (reference sequence). The length of the CDR3 is 14 residues. This clonotype was sampled from a man between 18 and 29 years old in good health. Some clones in this sample may be carry-over from other donors' samples. Sequenced sample: naive CD4+ T cells from PBMCs. Sample subset: CD45RA+ positively selected. J is TRBJ1-4 and V is TRBV5-4, with D possibly being TRBD1 (6 bases). In DNA form, the CDR3 reads TGTGCCAGCAGCTTCGACAGGCGCCATGAAAAACTGTTTTTT. Amino acid sequence: CASSFDRRHEKLFF.